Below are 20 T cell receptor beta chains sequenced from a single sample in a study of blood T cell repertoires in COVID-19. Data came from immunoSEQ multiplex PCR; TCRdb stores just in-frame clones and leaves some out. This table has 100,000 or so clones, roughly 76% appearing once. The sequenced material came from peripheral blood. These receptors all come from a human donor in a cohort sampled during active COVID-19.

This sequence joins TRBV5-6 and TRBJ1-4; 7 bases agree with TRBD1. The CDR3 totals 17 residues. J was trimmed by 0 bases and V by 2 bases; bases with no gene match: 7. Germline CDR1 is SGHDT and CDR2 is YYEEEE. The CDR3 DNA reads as TGTGCCAGCAGCTTCCTGACAGGGACTGCAACTAATGAAAAACTGTTTTTT. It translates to CASSFLTGTATNEKLFF.

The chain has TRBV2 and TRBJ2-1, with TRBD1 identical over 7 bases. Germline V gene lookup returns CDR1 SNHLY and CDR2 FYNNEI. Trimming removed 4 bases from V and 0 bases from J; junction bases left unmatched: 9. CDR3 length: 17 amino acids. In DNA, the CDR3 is TGTGCCAGCAGTGGAGGGACAGCCGCTAGCTCCTACAATGAGCAGTTCTTC. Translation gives CASSGGTAASSYNEQFF.

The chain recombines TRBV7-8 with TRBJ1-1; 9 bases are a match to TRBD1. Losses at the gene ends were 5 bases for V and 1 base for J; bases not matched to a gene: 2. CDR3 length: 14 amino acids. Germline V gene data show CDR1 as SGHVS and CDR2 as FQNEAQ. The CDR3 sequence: CASSRDRANTEAFF. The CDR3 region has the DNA TGTGCCAGCAGCCGGGACAGGGCGAACACTGAAGCTTTCTTT.

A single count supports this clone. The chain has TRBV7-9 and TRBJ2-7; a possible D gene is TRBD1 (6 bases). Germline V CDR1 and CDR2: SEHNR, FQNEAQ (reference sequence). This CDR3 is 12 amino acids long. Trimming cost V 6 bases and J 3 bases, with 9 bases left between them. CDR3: CASRPDSYEQYF. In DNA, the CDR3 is TGTGCCAGCAGACCGGACAGCTACGAGCAGTACTTC.

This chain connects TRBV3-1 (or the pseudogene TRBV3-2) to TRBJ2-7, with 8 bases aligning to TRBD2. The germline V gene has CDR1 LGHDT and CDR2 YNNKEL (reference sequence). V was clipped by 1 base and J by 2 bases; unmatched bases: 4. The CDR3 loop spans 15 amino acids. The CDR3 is CASSQASGSPYEQYF. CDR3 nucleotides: TGTGCCAGCAGCCAAGCTAGCGGGTCGCCCTACGAGCAGTACTTC.

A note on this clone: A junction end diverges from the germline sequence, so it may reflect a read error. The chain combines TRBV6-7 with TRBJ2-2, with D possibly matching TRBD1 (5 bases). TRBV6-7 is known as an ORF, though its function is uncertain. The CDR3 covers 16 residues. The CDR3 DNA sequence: TGTACCAGCAGTTCCCAGAGTGGACAGAACACCGGGGAGCTGTTTTTT. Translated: CTSSSQSGQNTGELFF.

DNA for the CDR3: TGTGCCAGCAACAATGAGGGTAGAGGCAAGAGAAACAATGAGCAGTTCTTC. Its protein product is CASNNEGRGKRNNEQFF. V gene TRBV3-1 (or the pseudogene TRBV3-2) combines with J gene TRBJ2-1; D perhaps matches TRBD2 (5 bases). This CDR3 is 17 amino acids long. Germline V gene lookup returns CDR1 LGHDT and CDR2 YNNKEL (reference sequence). The V gene lost 7 bases and the J gene lost 5 bases, with 24 bases spanning the gap.

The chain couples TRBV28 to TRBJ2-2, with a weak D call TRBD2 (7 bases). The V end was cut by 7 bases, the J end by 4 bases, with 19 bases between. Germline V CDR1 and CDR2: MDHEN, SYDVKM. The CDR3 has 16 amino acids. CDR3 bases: TGTGCCAGCAAGAGGCTAAGGGGGGGCTTCACCGGGGAGCTGTTTTTT. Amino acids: CASKRLRGGFTGELFF.

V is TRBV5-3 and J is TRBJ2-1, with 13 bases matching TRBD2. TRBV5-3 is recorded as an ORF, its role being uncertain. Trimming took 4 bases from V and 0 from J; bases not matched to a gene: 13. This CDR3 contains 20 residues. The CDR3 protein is CARSPHQGLAGKSSYNEQFF. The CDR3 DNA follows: TGTGCCAGAAGCCCACACCAGGGACTAGCGGGGAAGAGCTCCTACAATGAGCAGTTCTTC.

This chain's CDR3 is CASSQGGVTEAFF. The CDR3 DNA sequence: TGTGCCAGCAGCCAGGGAGGGGTCACTGAAGCTTTCTTT. This rearrangement joins TRBV3-1 (or the pseudogene TRBV3-2) to TRBJ1-1, with D maybe TRBD1 (5 bases). Germline V gives CDR1 LGHDT, CDR2 YNNKEL (reference sequence). There are 13 residues in the CDR3. V lost 3 bases and J lost 4, with 9 bases in between.

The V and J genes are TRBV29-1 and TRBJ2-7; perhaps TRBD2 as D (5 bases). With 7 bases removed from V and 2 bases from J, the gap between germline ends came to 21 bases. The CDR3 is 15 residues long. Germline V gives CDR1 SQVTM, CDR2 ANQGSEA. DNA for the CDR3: TGCAGCGCAACCCCCGGGATAGGTCGGACCTACGAGCAGTACTTC. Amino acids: CSATPGIGRTYEQYF.

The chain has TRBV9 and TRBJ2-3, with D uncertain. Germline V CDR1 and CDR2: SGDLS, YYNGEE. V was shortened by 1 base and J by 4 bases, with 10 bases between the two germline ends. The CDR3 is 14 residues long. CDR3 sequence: CASSVTENADTQYF. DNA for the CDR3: TGTGCCAGCAGCGTAACGGAGAATGCAGATACGCAGTATTTT.

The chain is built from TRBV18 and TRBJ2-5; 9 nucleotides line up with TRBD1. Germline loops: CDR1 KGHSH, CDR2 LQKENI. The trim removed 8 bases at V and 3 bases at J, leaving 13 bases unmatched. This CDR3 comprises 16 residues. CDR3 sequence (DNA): TGTGCCAGCACCGCAAACGTGGGACAGGGAAAAGAGACCCAGTACTTC. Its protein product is CASTANVGQGKETQYF.

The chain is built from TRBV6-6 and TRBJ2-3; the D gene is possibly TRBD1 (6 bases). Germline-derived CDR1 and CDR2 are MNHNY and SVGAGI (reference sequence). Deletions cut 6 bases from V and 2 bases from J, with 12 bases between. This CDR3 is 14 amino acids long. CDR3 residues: CASSHRVITDTQYF. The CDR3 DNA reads TGTGCCAGCAGCCACAGGGTAATCACAGATACGCAGTATTTT.

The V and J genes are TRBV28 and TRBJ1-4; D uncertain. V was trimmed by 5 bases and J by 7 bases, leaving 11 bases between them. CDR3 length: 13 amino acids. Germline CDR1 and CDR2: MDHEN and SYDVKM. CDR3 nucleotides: TGTGCCAGCAGTCCCCCCCCCGGTGAAAAACTGTTTTTT. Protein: CASSPPPGEKLFF.

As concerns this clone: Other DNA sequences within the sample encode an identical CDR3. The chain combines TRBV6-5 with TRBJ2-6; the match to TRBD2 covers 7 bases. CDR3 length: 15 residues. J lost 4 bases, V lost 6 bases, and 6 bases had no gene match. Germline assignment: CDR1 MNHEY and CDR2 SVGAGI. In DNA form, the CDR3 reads TGTGCCAGCAGAGCCGGGGGGTCCGGGGCCAACGTCCTGACTTTC. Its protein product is CASRAGGSGANVLTF.

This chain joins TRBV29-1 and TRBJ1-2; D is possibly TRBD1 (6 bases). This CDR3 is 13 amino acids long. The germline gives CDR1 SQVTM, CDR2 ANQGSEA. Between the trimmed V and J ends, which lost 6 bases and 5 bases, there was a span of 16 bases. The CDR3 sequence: CSVARDNGYGYTF. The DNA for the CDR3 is TGCAGCGTCGCCAGGGACAACGGTTATGGCTACACCTTC.

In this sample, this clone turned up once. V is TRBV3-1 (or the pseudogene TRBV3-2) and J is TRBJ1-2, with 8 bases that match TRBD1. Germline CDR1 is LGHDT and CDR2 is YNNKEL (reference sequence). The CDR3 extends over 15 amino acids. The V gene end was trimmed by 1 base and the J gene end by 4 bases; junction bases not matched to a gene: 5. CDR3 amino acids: CASSQADRESYGYTF. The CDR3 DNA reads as TGTGCCAGCAGCCAAGCGGACAGGGAGAGCTATGGCTACACCTTC.

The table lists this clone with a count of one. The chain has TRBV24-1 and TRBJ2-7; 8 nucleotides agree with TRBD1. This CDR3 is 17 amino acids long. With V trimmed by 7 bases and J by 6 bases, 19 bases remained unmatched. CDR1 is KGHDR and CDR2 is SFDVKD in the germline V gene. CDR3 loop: CATRPIPNPGQECEQYF. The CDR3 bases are TGTGCCACCAGGCCCATCCCAAATCCGGGACAGGAGTGCGAGCAGTACTTC.

The CDR3 coding sequence is TGTGCCAGCAGACCGCAGGGGATCCCCTACGAGCAGTACTTC. This gives the protein CASRPQGIPYEQYF. The rearrangement links TRBV6-5 to TRBJ2-7; D may be TRBD1 (6 bases). Germline V lookup: CDR1 MNHEY, CDR2 SVGAGI. The V end was cut by 6 bases, the J end by 2 bases, with 14 bases between. The CDR3 is 14 amino acids.